The clone carrying this T cell receptor beta chain was observed many times. The antigen is not known. V lost 4 bases and J lost 2; bases outside the gene matches: 10. This CDR3 contains 16 residues. Germline V gene lookup returns CDR1 MGHDK and CDR2 SYGVNS. This specimen belongs to a study of CD8 T cells in ankylosing spondylitis. Findings and limits, study-wide: Disease-linked clones were CD8+ and relatively rare in peripheral blood.

By quantitative 5'-RACE with molecular barcodes, the TCR beta libraries were made. TCRdb fed the 5' RACE reads into MiXCR, producing one record per CDR3 protein. There are about 240,000 distinct CDR3 sequences in the sample; over 8.5% occur only once, and nearly 7% lies in the top ten. The gene calls are TRBV25-1 and TRBJ2-7; 8 bases agree with TRBD1. The origin of this receptor is a male donor with ankylosing spondylitis or in good health (not recorded which). Source material: blood, either unsorted or a sorted T cell fraction (not recorded which). The CDR3 nucleotides read TGTGCCAGCAGTGCAAGGACAGGGAGGACGGCCTACGAGCAGTACTTC. It is translated as CASSARTGRTAYEQYF.